This T cell receptor beta chain was profiled in a study of human T cells and chemical hapten exposure. Study summary: Small discrepancies in pooled library volume mainly accounted for the varying TCR yields per sample. Whole-study findings and limits: The study found that DPC sensitization did not change TCRs above 1 in 1000 frequency.

The CDR3 consists of 16 residues. Looked up from germline, CDR1 is SEHNR and CDR2 is FQNEAQ (reference sequence). V lost 1 base to trimming and J lost 4 bases; unmatched junction nucleotides: 7. The authors' total RNA extraction used unfractionated whole blood. Points on this clonotype: Its antigen is currently unknown.

In the library, unique molecular identifiers were attached to individual cDNA molecules. TCRdb used MiXCR to reprocess the 5' RACE reads, holding one entry per CDR3 protein. The sample holds fewer than 150,000 distinct CDR3 sequences, approximately 20% seen once. The clonotype was recovered from a human donor in good health. The genes are TRBV7-9 and TRBJ2-1; 7 bases map to TRBD2. Written as DNA, the CDR3 is TGTGCCAGCAGCTTAGGGAGCGGGGCCTTTTACAATGAGCAGTTCTTC. This gives the protein CASSLGSGAFYNEQFF.